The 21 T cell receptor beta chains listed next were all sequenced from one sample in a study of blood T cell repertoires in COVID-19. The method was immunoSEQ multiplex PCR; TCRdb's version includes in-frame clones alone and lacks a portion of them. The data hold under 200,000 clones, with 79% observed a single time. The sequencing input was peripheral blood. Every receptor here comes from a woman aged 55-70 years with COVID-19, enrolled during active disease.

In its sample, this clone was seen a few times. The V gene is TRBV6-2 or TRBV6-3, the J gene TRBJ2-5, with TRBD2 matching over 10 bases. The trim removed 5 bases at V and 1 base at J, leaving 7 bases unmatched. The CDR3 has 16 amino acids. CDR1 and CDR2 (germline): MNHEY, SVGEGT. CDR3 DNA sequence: TGTGCCAGCAGTCCCGGACTAGCGGAGATCCAAGAGACCCAGTACTTC. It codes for CASSPGLAEIQETQYF.

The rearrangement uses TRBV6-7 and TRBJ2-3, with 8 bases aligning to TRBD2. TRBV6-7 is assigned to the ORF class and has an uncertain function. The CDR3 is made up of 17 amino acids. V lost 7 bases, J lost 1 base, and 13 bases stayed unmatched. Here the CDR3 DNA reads TGTGCCAGCATCCGCTCCGGCGGGGGGCGGTGCACAGATACGCAGTATTTT. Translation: CASIRSGGGRCTDTQYF.

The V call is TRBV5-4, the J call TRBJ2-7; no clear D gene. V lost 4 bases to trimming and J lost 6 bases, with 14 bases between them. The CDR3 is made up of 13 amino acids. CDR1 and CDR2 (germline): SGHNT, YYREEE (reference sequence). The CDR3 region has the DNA TGTGCCAGCAGCCCGGTCGGGTCTGCCGAGCAGTACGTC. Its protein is CASSPVGSAEQYV.

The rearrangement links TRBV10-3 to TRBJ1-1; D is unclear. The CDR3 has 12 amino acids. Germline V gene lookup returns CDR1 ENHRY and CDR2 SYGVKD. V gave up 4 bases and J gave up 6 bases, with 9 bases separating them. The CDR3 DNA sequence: TGTGCCATCAGTGTCGGTGGTGCTGAAGCTTTCTTT. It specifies CAISVGGAEAFF.

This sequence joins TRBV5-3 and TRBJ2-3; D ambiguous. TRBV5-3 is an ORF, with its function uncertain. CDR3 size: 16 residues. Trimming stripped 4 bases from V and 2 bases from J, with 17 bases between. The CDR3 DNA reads TGTGCCAGAAGCCGGTTGAGGCAGAGCCCCACAGATACGCAGTATTTT. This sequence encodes CARSRLRQSPTDTQYF.

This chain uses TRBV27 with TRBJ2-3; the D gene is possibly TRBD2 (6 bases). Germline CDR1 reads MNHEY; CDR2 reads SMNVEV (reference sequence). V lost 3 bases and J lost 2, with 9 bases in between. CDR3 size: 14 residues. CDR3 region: CASSFSRDTDTQYF. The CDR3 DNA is TGTGCCAGCAGTTTTTCGCGGGACACAGATACGCAGTATTTT.

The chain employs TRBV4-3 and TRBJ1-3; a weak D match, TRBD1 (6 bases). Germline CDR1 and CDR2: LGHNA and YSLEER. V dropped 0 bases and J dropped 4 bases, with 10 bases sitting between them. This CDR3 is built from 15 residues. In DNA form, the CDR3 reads TGCGCCAGCAGCCAAGATCGACAGGCGGGAAACACCATATATTTT. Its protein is CASSQDRQAGNTIYF.

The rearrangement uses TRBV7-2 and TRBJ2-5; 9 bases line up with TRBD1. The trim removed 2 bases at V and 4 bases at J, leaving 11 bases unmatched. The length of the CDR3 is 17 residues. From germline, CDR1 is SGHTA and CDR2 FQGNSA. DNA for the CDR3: TGTGCCAGCAGCTTACTCGTACAGGGGGCTGGAGGAGAGACCCAGTACTTC. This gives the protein CASSLLVQGAGGETQYF.

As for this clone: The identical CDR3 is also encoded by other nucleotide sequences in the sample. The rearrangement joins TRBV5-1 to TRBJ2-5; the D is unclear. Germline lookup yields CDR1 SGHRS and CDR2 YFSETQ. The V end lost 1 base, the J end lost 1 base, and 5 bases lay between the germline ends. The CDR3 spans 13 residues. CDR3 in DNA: TGCGCCAGCAGCTTGCTCGGCCAAGAGACCCAGTACTTC. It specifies CASSLLGQETQYF.

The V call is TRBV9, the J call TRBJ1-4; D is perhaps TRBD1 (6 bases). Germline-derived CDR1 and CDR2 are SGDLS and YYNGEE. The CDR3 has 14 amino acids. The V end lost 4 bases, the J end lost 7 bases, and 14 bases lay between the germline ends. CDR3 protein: CASSQQGYGEKLFF. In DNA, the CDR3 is TGTGCCAGCAGCCAACAGGGATATGGTGAAAAACTGTTTTTT.

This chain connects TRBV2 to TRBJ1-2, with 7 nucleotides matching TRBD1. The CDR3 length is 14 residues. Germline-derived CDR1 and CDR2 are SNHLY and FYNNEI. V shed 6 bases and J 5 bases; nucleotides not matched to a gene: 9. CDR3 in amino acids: CASRKEGTEYGYTF. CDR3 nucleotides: TGTGCCAGCAGGAAGGAAGGGACAGAGTATGGCTACACCTTC.

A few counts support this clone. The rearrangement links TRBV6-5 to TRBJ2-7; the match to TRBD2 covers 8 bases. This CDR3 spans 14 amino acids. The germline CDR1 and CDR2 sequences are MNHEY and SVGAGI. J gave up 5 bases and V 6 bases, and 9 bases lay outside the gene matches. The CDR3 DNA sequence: TGTGCCAGCAGGGGGGTAGCGGGGTTGGACGAGCAGTACGTC. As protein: CASRGVAGLDEQYV.

In DNA, the CDR3 is TGTGCCAGCAGTGACGGAGGGATCCGCACTACGCAGTATTTT. Translation: CASSDGGIRTTQYF. This chain joins TRBV2 and TRBJ2-3, with D possibly matching TRBD2 (6 bases). V shed 3 bases and J shed 8 bases, with 15 bases lying between them. CDR3 size: 14 residues. Per the germline V gene, CDR1 is SNHLY and CDR2 is FYNNEI.

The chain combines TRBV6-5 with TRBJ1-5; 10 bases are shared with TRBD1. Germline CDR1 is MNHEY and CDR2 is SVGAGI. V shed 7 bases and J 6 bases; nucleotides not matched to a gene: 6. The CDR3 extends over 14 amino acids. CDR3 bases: TGTGCCAGCACCCGGACAGGGGGTATTCAGCCCCAGCATTTT. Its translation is CASTRTGGIQPQHF.

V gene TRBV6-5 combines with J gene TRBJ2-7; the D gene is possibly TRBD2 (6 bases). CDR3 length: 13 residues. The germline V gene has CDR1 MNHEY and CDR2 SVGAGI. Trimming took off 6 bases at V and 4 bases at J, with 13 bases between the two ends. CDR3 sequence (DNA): TGTGCCAGCAGCAACGGGGGAGGTTACGAGCAGTACTTC. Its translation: CASSNGGGYEQYF.

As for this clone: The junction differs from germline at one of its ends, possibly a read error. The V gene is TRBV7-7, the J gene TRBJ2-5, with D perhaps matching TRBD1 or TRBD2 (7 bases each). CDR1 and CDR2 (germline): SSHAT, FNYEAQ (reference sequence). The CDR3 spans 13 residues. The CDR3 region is CASSGTVQETQYF. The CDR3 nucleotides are TGTGCTAGCAGCGGGACAGTTCAAGAGACCCAGTACTTC.

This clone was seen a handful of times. The DNA of the CDR3 is TGTGCCAGCAGACCCACTTGGAGGGAGAACACTGAAGCTTTCTTT. Protein: CASRPTWRENTEAFF. This rearrangement joins TRBV6-5 to TRBJ1-1; D gene uncertain. The CDR3 extends over 15 amino acids. Germline V gene lookup returns CDR1 MNHEY and CDR2 SVGAGI. Trimming took 6 bases from V and 1 from J, leaving 15 bases between them.

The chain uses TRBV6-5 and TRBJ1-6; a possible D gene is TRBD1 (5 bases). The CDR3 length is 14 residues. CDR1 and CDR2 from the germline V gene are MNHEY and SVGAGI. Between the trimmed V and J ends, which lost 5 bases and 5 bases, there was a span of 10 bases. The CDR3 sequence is CASSKPTDNSPLHF. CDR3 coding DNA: TGTGCCAGCAGTAAACCGACAGATAATTCACCCCTCCACTTT.

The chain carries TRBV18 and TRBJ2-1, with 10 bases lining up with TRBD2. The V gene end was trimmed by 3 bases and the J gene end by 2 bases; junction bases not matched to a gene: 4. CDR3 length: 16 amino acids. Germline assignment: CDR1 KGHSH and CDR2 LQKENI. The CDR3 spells CASSPLAGATYNEQFF. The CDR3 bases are TGTGCCAGCTCACCCCTAGCGGGAGCTACCTACAATGAGCAGTTCTTC. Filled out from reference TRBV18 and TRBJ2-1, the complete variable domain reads NAGVMQNPRHLVRRRGQEARLRCSPMKGHSHVYWYRQLPEEGLKFMVYLQKENIIDESGMPKERFSAEFPKEGPSILRIQQVVRGDSAAYFCASSPLAGATYNEQFFGPGTRLTVL.

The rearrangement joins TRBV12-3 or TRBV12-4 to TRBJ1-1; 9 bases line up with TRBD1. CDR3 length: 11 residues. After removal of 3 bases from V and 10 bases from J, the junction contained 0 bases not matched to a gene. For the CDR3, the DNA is TGTGCCAGCAGTTTGGGACAGGGAGCTTTCTTT. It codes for CASSLGQGAFF.

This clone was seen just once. The CDR3 DNA reads TGCAGTGCTAGAGGGAGATACGAGCAGTACGTC. Amino acid sequence: CSARGRYEQYV. The chain employs TRBV20-1 and TRBJ2-7; D remains ambiguous. The CDR3 consists of 11 residues. V was trimmed by 1 base and J by 4 bases, leaving 5 bases between them. Germline V lookup: CDR1 DFQATT, CDR2 SNEGSKA (reference sequence).